These T cell receptor beta chains were read from a single sample in a study of vaccination and CD4 T cells after COVID-19. For these TCRs, the target antigens are not known. A single record per CDR3 protein comes from TCRdb applying MiXCR to the PCR reads. The profile shows approximately 20,000 distinct CDR3 sequences, around four fifths of them singletons. Sample: CD4+ T cells from blood, cultured in vitro, taken after SARS-CoV-2 vaccination. The receptors were sampled from a human donor who received a COVID-19 vaccine. Each CDR3 is given with its conserved first and last residue. A D gene is named only where the DNA matches it firmly. Clone size is stated in some rows and not others, as once, few, many or a class when expanded.

d_gene	j_gene	abundance	len	v_gene	CDR3nt	CDR3aa
TRBD2	TRBJ2-3	NA	17	TRBV7-3	TGTGCCAGCAGCCTAGGGGGCGGGGGGGCCGTCACAGATACGCAGTATTTT	CASSLGGGGAVTDTQYF
NA	TRBJ1-3	few	12	TRBV11-3	TGTGCCAGCAGCTTAGACGCAAACACCATATATTTT	CASSLDANTIYF
NA	TRBJ2-3	NA	12	TRBV20-1	TGCAGTGCTAGAGTTGGCTCGGGTACGCAGTATTTT	CSARVGSGTQYF
TRBD2	TRBJ2-5	once	15	TRBV3-1	TGTGCCAGCAGCCAGGGCCCTACTAGCGGGGAGACCCAGTACTTC	CASSQGPTSGETQYF
TRBD2	TRBJ2-5	NA	15	TRBV19	TGTGCCAGTAGTACTCTAAGCGGGGTACAAGAGACCCAGTACTTC	CASSTLSGVQETQYF
NA	TRBJ2-3	few	10	TRBV30	TGTGCCTGGAGTGTAAATACGCAGTATTTT	CAWSVNTQYF
TRBD2	TRBJ2-2	NA	18	TRBV6-1	TGTGCCAGCAGTGAAGCCCTGCCGGGACTAGATCTTCCAGGGGAGCTGTTTTTT	CASSEALPGLDLPGELFF
NA	TRBJ1-2	NA	16	TRBV6-5	TGTGCCAGCAGTTACTTAGGGCAGGGTCTTTTCTATGGCTACACCTTC	CASSYLGQGLFYGYTF
TRBD2	TRBJ2-1	few	16	TRBV11-3	TGTGCCAGCAGCTTAGGAAGGACTAGCGGGGTCAATGAGCAGTTCTTC	CASSLGRTSGVNEQFF
TRBD1	TRBJ2-7	NA	16	TRBV6-5	TGTGCCAGCAGTTACTCCACAGGGGGCTTCCCCTACGAGCAGTACTTC	CASSYSTGGFPYEQYF
TRBD1	TRBJ1-2	few	14	TRBV6-1	TGTGCCAGCAGGTCAGGGGGTACAGTCTATGGCTACACCTTC	CASRSGGTVYGYTF
NA	TRBJ1-2	NA	14	TRBV5-1	TGCGCCAGCAGCTTGGACGCAGGGGCTGGTGGCTACACCTTC	CASSLDAGAGGYTF
NA	TRBJ1-1	NA	14	TRBV6-1	TGTGCCAGCAGTGCTATGGAGGGAAACACTGAAGCTTTCTTT	CASSAMEGNTEAFF
NA	TRBJ2-3	NA	13	TRBV6-1	TGTGCCAGCAGTGATCTCGGGGTGGGTACGCAGTATTTT	CASSDLGVGTQYF
TRBD1	TRBJ1-2	NA	16	TRBV5-1	TGCGCCAGCAGCCCAGGGGGGGACAGCACATACTATGGCTACACCTTC	CASSPGGDSTYYGYTF
TRBD1	TRBJ1-5	NA	15	TRBV6-1	TGTGCCAGCAGTGGGGTTACAGGGGCTTTAGGGCCCCAGCATTTT	CASSGVTGALGPQHF
TRBD1	TRBJ1-6	NA	15	TRBV7-3	TGTGCCAGCAGCCAGGGACAGGGGGCGAATTCACCCCTCCACTTT	CASSQGQGANSPLHF
TRBD1	TRBJ2-7	once	11	TRBV29-1	TGCAGCGGGGACAGGGGAGGCGAGCAGTACTTC	CSGDRGGEQYF
NA	TRBJ1-1	NA	15	TRBV2	TGTGCCAGCAGGCAGGAGCTGACCATGAACACTGAAGCTTTCTTT	CASRQELTMNTEAFF
NA	TRBJ1-5	NA	16	TRBV6-5	TGTGCCAGCAGTTACCCCGCAGGGACCGATATACAGCCCCAGCATTTT	CASSYPAGTDIQPQHF
NA	TRBJ2-5	NA	14	TRBV10-1	TGCGCCAGCAGTGGAACAGAGCTCGGAGAGACCCAGTACTTC	CASSGTELGETQYF
TRBD1	TRBJ2-2	NA	16	TRBV19	TGTGCCAGTAGTAACCTCCCCGGGACAGGGTCCGGGGAGCTGTTTTTT	CASSNLPGTGSGELFF
NA	TRBJ2-7	NA	15	TRBV5-1	TGCGCCAGCAGCTTGGCTGGGACGGACCTCTACGAGCAGTACTTC	CASSLAGTDLYEQYF
NA	TRBJ1-4	NA	14	TRBV7-2	TGTGCCAGCAGCCCCGAGGGAGACAGTGAAAAACTGTTTTTT	CASSPEGDSEKLFF
NA	TRBJ2-2	NA	14	TRBV6-1	TGTGCCACCCATAAGGGTGCGAACACCGGGGAGCTGTTTTTT	CATHKGANTGELFF
TRBD1	TRBJ2-7	NA	15	TRBV7-6	TGTGCCAGCAGCCCCGGGACAGGGGAATCCTACGAGCAGTACTTC	CASSPGTGESYEQYF
NA	TRBJ2-2	once	13	TRBV28	TGTGCCAGCCGGGAGAGGAGCACCGGGGAGCTGTTTTTT	CASRERSTGELFF
NA	TRBJ2-3	NA	15	TRBV6-5	TGTGCCAGCAGTTACTCGTGGACGAGCACAGATACGCAGTATTTT	CASSYSWTSTDTQYF
NA	TRBJ1-5	once	12	TRBV24-1	TGTGCCACCTCCCGGGGCAATCAGCCCCAGCATTTT	CATSRGNQPQHF
TRBD2	TRBJ2-1	NA	13	TRBV7-9	TGTGCCAGCAGCTTAGCTAGCGGGAATGAGCAGTTCTTC	CASSLASGNEQFF
NA	TRBJ1-6	NA	15	TRBV6-5	TGTGCCAGCAGTTACGGCCAGGAGCGTAATTCACCCCTCCACTTT	CASSYGQERNSPLHF
NA	TRBJ1-1	NA	13	TRBV20-1	TGCAGTGCTGACTCTCCCGGGGACACTGAAGCTTTCTTT	CSADSPGDTEAFF
NA	TRBJ1-6	few	15	TRBV10-2	TGCGCCAGCAGTGAGCCGGCCTCTCCTTCTTCACCCCTCCACTTT	CASSEPASPSSPLHF
NA	TRBJ2-3	NA	13	TRBV24-1	TGTGCCACCTTAGGGGCAGGGTCAGATACGCAGTATTTT	CATLGAGSDTQYF
TRBD2	TRBJ2-1	NA	16	TRBV20-1	TGCAGTGCTAGAGGCCCGACTAGCGGGGTTCACAATGAGCAGTTCTTC	CSARGPTSGVHNEQFF
NA	TRBJ1-6	few	16	TRBV7-9	TGTGCCAGCAGCCAAAACAGGGCTTCCCTGGGCTCACCCCTCCACTTT	CASSQNRASLGSPLHF
NA	TRBJ1-2	NA	14	TRBV4-2	TGTGCCAGCAGCCAAGAACAGGGATTTGATGGCTACACCTTC	CASSQEQGFDGYTF
TRBD1	TRBJ2-2	NA	14	TRBV30	TGTGCCTGGATGGGACAGGGGACGCACGGGGAGCTGTTTTTT	CAWMGQGTHGELFF
TRBD2	TRBJ2-1	NA	13	TRBV24-1	TGTGCCACCAGTAGACTTTCAGCGGGGGGGCAGTTCTTC	CATSRLSAGGQFF
NA	TRBJ1-2	NA	18	TRBV11-3	TGTGCCAGCAGCCGAAACGGGGGAGGGGAAGGAGTGGGCTATGGCTACACCTTC	CASSRNGGGEGVGYGYTF
NA	TRBJ1-6	NA	14	TRBV6-1	TGTGCCAGCAGCTCGGACAGTTATAATTCACCCCTCCACTTT	CASSSDSYNSPLHF
NA	TRBJ1-1	NA	14	TRBV5-1	TGCGCCAGCAGCTTCCCGGGGTTGCACACTGAAGCTTTCTTT	CASSFPGLHTEAFF
TRBD2	TRBJ2-3	NA	15	TRBV20-1	TGCAGTGCCGGAGGGGGACTAGCGATGACAGATACGCAGTATTTT	CSAGGGLAMTDTQYF
NA	TRBJ1-3	NA	15	TRBV12-3/TRBV12-4	TGTGCCAGCAGGCCGGCCTCAACCTCTGGAAACACCATATATTTT	CASRPASTSGNTIYF
NA	TRBJ2-7	NA	13	TRBV20-1	TGCAGTGCTAGCTATCGGTCAGGGAAAGAGCAGTACTTC	CSASYRSGKEQYF
NA	TRBJ1-5	NA	16	TRBV6-5	TGTGCCAGCAGTTACGGACGGGCATTTAGCAATCAGCCCCAGCATTTT	CASSYGRAFSNQPQHF
NA	TRBJ1-4	NA	17	TRBV23-1	TGCGCCAGCACCCATCGGGGCACCCGGGACGATAATGAAAAACTGTTTTTT	CASTHRGTRDDNEKLFF
TRBD1	TRBJ1-4	NA	14	TRBV20-1	TGCAGTGCTAGGCCCGGGACAGGGGCCGAAAAACTGTTTTTT	CSARPGTGAEKLFF
TRBD1	TRBJ2-5	few	14	TRBV9	TGTGCCAGCAATCACAGGGGGTCGGGAGAGACCCAGTACTTC	CASNHRGSGETQYF
NA	TRBJ1-1	NA	14	TRBV19	TGTGCCAGTAGTTCTCAAGGTGTGAACACTGAAGCTTTCTTT	CASSSQGVNTEAFF
NA	TRBJ2-5	NA	13	TRBV20-1	TGCAGTGCGTCCCGGGACACCCAAGAGACCCAGTACTTC	CSASRDTQETQYF
NA	TRBJ2-3	once	12	TRBV20-1	TGCAGGGTAACTCAGTCCACAGATACGCAGTATTTT	CRVTQSTDTQYF
NA	TRBJ1-1	few	12	TRBV12-5	TGTGCTAGTGGTTTATTGGGCACTGAAGCTTTCTTT	CASGLLGTEAFF